The T cell receptor beta chain described here comes from a study of T cells and Merkel cell carcinoma outcomes. Overall study results and limits: Reportedly, T-cell repertoire with density predicts Merkel cell carcinoma outcomes.

Germline V lookup: CDR1 KGHSH, CDR2 LQKENI. The ends were cut back, 2 bases at V and 1 base at J, with 7 bases in the middle. The CDR3 runs to 14 residues. Of note for this clone: Antigen: not known.

The assay was immunoSEQ multiplex PCR, and TCRdb's table has in-frame clones only and misses some. The sample contains about 14,000 clones, 92% of which appear only once. The TCR was taken from a human donor with Merkel cell carcinoma. The rearrangement links TRBV18 to TRBJ2-3; no clear D. The sequencing input was tumor tissue from Merkel cell carcinoma. In DNA, the CDR3 is TGTGCCAGCTCACCAGGAGACGGCACAGATACGCAGTATTTT. It encodes CASSPGDGTDTQYF.